The subject of this entry is one T cell receptor beta chain. The sample originates from a study of blood T cell repertoires in COVID-19. Study overall: The United States, Italy and Spain supplied acute and convalescent COVID-19 samples. The analysed material was cDNA or gDNA that came from T cells, B-cell-depleted T cells, or PBMCs.

The data were produced by immunoSEQ multiplex PCR, yet TCRdb's version contains in-frame clones alone and is incomplete. The repertoire holds 20,000 or so clones, more than 85% seen once, with 7% to 9% in the top ten. The junction had 10 bases not matched to a gene; V was cut back by 1 base and J by 6 bases. The CDR3 loop spans 16 amino acids. CDR1 and CDR2 (germline): LGHNA, YNFKEQ. The rearrangement uses TRBV4-2 and TRBJ1-1; 8 bases align to TRBD1. The source is a man aged 65 to 85 with active COVID-19. The sequenced material came from peripheral blood. In DNA, the CDR3 is TGTGCCAGCAGCCAAGGGGGACAGGCGGGTAGGGCTGAAGCTTTCTTT. This sequence encodes CASSQGGQAGRAEAFF.